These 24 T cell receptor beta chains were all obtained from the same sample, sequenced in a study of blood T cells in healthy people across ages. Alongside a J-beta primer mix, a sample-barcoded 5' primer served in a second PCR lasting about 7 to 12 cycles. MiXCR was run by TCRdb on the 5' RACE reads, yielding one entry per CDR3 protein. This table holds under 2 million distinct CDR3 sequences, 30% to 40% found once. Sequences were obtained from blood. These TCRs come from a woman aged 25 to 39 in good health.

The rearrangement links TRBV4-1 to TRBJ2-1; D is unresolved. The length of the CDR3 is 17 residues. V was pared by 0 bases and J by 4 bases, with 16 bases between. CDR1 is MGHRA and CDR2 is YSYEKL in the germline V gene. The CDR3 reads CASSQDVGRIPYNEQFF. The CDR3 DNA follows: TGCGCCAGCAGCCAAGATGTAGGGCGCATCCCATACAATGAGCAGTTCTTC.

The chain recombines TRBV5-1 with TRBJ1-1; D is unclear. V lost 0 bases and J 0 bases, leaving 15 bases between the germline ends. CDR3 length equals 17 residues. Germline CDR1 SGHRS, CDR2 YFSETQ. CDR3 sequence (DNA): TGCGCCAGCAGCTTGGGCGCCCGGTCCCTCGTGAACACTGAAGCTTTCTTT. Protein: CASSLGARSLVNTEAFF.

The table lists this clonotype with a few counts. The V gene is TRBV12-3 or TRBV12-4, the J gene TRBJ2-7; D ambiguous. V lost 1 base, J lost 10 bases, and 8 bases lay in between. This CDR3 region has 11 residues. The CDR3 nucleotides are TGTGCCAGCAGTTTAGGGCAGCCCCAGTACTTC. Protein: CASSLGQPQYF.

The chain carries TRBV4-1 and TRBJ2-5; possibly TRBD2 for D (5 bases). The J call may be mistaken, given a closer DNA end match to TRBJ2-7. CDR1 and CDR2 from the germline V gene are MGHRA and YSYEKL. The CDR3 has 14 amino acids. The CDR3 here is CASSLGATGNEQYF. DNA of the CDR3: TGCGCCAGCAGCCTGGGAGCTACGGGGAACGAGCAGTACTTC.

The rearrangement links TRBV20-1 to TRBJ2-7; 8 bases map to TRBD2. The CDR3 contains 17 residues. The germline V gene has CDR1 DFQATT and CDR2 SNEGSKA (reference sequence). J was trimmed by 4 bases and V by 1 base; bases with no gene match: 15. CDR3 coding DNA: TGCAGTGCTAGAGGCCCGGGTAATGGCGGGGGGAAATACGAGCAGTACTTC. It translates to CSARGPGNGGGKYEQYF.

This sequence joins TRBV7-8 and TRBJ2-7; no clear D gene. V lost 3 bases, J lost 6 bases, and 12 bases lay in between. The CDR3 extends over 13 amino acids. Germline assignment: CDR1 SGHVS and CDR2 FQNEAQ. This chain's CDR3 is CASSFRLSPEQYF. The CDR3 DNA is TGTGCCAGCAGCTTCCGTTTGAGCCCCGAGCAGTACTTC.

Only a few counts were recorded for this clonotype. J is TRBJ2-7 and V is TRBV28; D unresolved. Looked up from germline, CDR1 is MDHEN and CDR2 is SYDVKM. The CDR3 sequence is 11 residues long. V lost 6 bases and J lost 3, with 6 bases in between. CDR3 region: CASRAVYEQYF. CDR3 sequence (DNA): TGTGCCAGCAGGGCTGTCTACGAGCAGTACTTC.

The chain carries TRBV30 and TRBJ1-2; D uncertain. V lost 3 bases to trimming and J lost 3 bases, with 11 bases between them. The germline V gene has CDR1 GTSNPN and CDR2 SVGIG (reference sequence). This CDR3 comprises 13 residues. This CDR3 is CAWRSSDYYGYTF. Written as DNA, the CDR3 is TGTGCCTGGAGGTCTTCGGACTACTATGGCTACACCTTC.

The gene calls are TRBV5-4 and TRBJ2-1; 8 bases map to TRBD2. V was clipped by 7 bases and J by 4 bases; unmatched bases: 16. In germline, CDR1 is SGHNT, CDR2 YYREEE (reference sequence). The CDR3 runs to 17 residues. CDR3 nucleotide sequence: TGTGCCAGCGGCACCCCGGGCGGGGGGACATCTTACAATGAGCAGTTCTTC. It specifies CASGTPGGGTSYNEQFF.

In its sample, this clonotype was seen a few times. The chain recombines TRBV29-1 with TRBJ1-2, with D possibly TRBD1 on 6 matching bases. There are 13 residues in the CDR3. V lost 5 bases, J lost 3 bases, and 13 bases lay in between. CDR1 SQVTM and CDR2 ANQGSEA come from the germline V gene. CDR3 DNA sequence: TGCAGCGTTCTAGGGGGTTCGGACTATGGCTACACCTTC. Protein sequence: CSVLGGSDYGYTF.

This clonotype was seen a handful of times. The J gene is TRBJ2-1, the V gene TRBV20-1; 8 bases are shared with TRBD2. Germline V gene data show CDR1 as DFQATT and CDR2 as SNEGSKA (reference sequence). V shed 6 bases, J shed 4 bases, and the junction held 8 bases outside the gene matches. The CDR3 has 14 residues. The CDR3 region is CSAGGAGGYNEQFF. In DNA form, the CDR3 reads TGCAGTGCCGGCGGGGCGGGAGGTTACAATGAGCAGTTCTTC.

There are many counts of this clonotype. This CDR3 is CSASEGAQETQYF. The DNA of the CDR3 is TGCAGTGCTAGTGAGGGGGCCCAAGAGACCCAGTACTTC. J is TRBJ2-5 and V is TRBV20-1; 7 nucleotides line up with TRBD1. The CDR3 length is 13 residues. The V and J ends lost 3 bases and 1 base, in that order; junction bases with no gene match: 2. Germline assignment: CDR1 DFQATT and CDR2 SNEGSKA (reference sequence).

This clonotype was detected only a few times. The gene calls are TRBV6-1 and TRBJ2-5; no clear D gene. Germline assignment: CDR1 MNHNS and CDR2 SASEGT. V was pared by 2 bases and J by 7 bases, with 11 bases between. This CDR3 has 13 amino acids. As DNA, the CDR3 is TGTGCCAGCAGTGAAAGCTCTTCACTGACCCAGTACTTC. Translating gives CASSESSSLTQYF.

V and J are TRBV3-1 and TRBJ1-2; the match to TRBD1 covers 7 bases. V dropped 4 bases and J dropped 2; count of bases not matched to a gene: 7. The V gene's germline CDR1 is LGHDT and CDR2 YNNKEL (reference sequence). CDR3 length: 15 residues. The DNA for the CDR3 is TGTGCCAGCAGCCGGCGGTGGGACAGCAACTATGGCTACACCTTC. It encodes CASSRRWDSNYGYTF.

The V call is TRBV20-1, the J call TRBJ1-2; tentatively, D is TRBD1 (6 bases). In germline, CDR1 is DFQATT, CDR2 SNEGSKA (reference sequence). The CDR3 sequence is 13 residues long. V dropped 6 bases and J dropped 8 bases, with 19 bases sitting between them. CDR3 coding DNA: TGCAGTGCCCGACCCGGGACACCAGACGGCTACACCTTC. Translating it yields CSARPGTPDGYTF.

Only a few counts were recorded for this clonotype. The V call is TRBV20-1, the J call TRBJ2-1, with D possibly matching TRBD2 (5 bases). CDR3 length: 16 amino acids. Deletions cut 5 bases from V and 4 bases from J, with 21 bases between. Germline CDR1 and CDR2: DFQATT and SNEGSKA (reference sequence). The CDR3 nucleotides are TGCAGTGCTCTTACTGACTCCCTCGGGATGTACAATGAGCAGTTCTTC. Protein sequence: CSALTDSLGMYNEQFF.

The rearrangement links TRBV3-1 to TRBJ2-7; D unclear. The CDR3 loop spans 14 amino acids. Trimming shortened V by 4 bases and J by 1 base, and 11 bases separated the two germline ends. Germline CDR1 LGHDT, CDR2 YNNKEL (reference sequence). The CDR3 region has the DNA TGTGCCAGCAGCCGAACAAGGGATTCCTACGAGCAGTACTTC. Its translation: CASSRTRDSYEQYF.

This clonotype occurred a few times. This chain links TRBV5-1 with TRBJ2-1; possible D gene TRBD2, 7 bases. Trimming pared 3 bases from V and 4 bases from J, leaving 11 bases between. Germline V gene lookup returns CDR1 SGHRS and CDR2 YFSETQ. The CDR3 totals 14 residues. The CDR3 reads CASSWGGRYNEQFF. Written as DNA, the CDR3 is TGCGCCAGCAGCTGGGGGGGCAGATACAATGAGCAGTTCTTC.

This clonotype was detected only a few times. The chain carries TRBV20-1 and TRBJ2-7; 10 positions agree with TRBD2. J lost 3 bases, V lost 6 bases, and 8 bases had no gene match. Per the germline V gene, CDR1 is DFQATT and CDR2 is SNEGSKA (reference sequence). CDR3 length equals 14 residues. The CDR3 region is CSANKREGLYEQYF. CDR3 nucleotides: TGCAGTGCAAACAAGCGGGAGGGCCTCTACGAGCAGTACTTC.

The chain recombines TRBV4-1 with TRBJ2-7; unclear D gene. Germline-derived CDR1 and CDR2 are MGHRA and YSYEKL. There are 15 residues in the CDR3. Trimming stripped 4 bases from V and 0 bases from J, with 13 bases between. The CDR3 loop reads CASSRVPRSSYEQYF. CDR3 DNA: TGCGCCAGCAGCCGAGTTCCTAGGAGCTCCTACGAGCAGTACTTC.

In this sample, this clonotype turned up a few times. V and J are TRBV28 and TRBJ2-1; tentatively, D is TRBD1 (6 bases). V lost 4 bases and J 1 base, leaving 17 bases between the germline ends. Germline assignment: CDR1 MDHEN and CDR2 SYDVKM. CDR3 length equals 17 residues. The CDR3, as DNA: TGTGCCAGCAGTTCCTCAACAGGGCATTGGTCCTACAATGAGCAGTTCTTC. This translates into CASSSSTGHWSYNEQFF.

This clonotype has at least ten counts. This chain uses TRBV12-3 or TRBV12-4 with TRBJ1-2; D remains unclear. V was cut by 1 base and J by 8 bases, with 11 bases left in between. The CDR3 totals 13 residues. The CDR3 spells CASSLVKGMGYTF. The CDR3 nucleotides read TGTGCCAGCAGTTTAGTGAAGGGTATGGGCTACACCTTC.

This clonotype was detected only a few times. The rearrangement uses TRBV5-1 and TRBJ1-4; D is uncertain. The germline V gene has CDR1 SGHRS and CDR2 YFSETQ. CDR3 length: 13 amino acids. Trimming left V 3 bases short and J 8 bases short, with 11 bases between. The CDR3 protein is CASSSLREEKLFF. CDR3 coding DNA: TGCGCCAGCAGCTCCCTACGAGAGGAAAAACTGTTTTTT.

The CDR3 sequence: CSAYTGSDNEQFF. CDR3 sequence (DNA): TGCAGTGCCTATACTGGGAGCGACAATGAGCAGTTCTTC. The V call is TRBV20-1, the J call TRBJ2-1, with D perhaps matching TRBD2 (5 bases). The V end lost 6 bases, the J end lost 5 bases, and 14 bases lay between the germline ends. Germline CDR1 DFQATT, CDR2 SNEGSKA (reference sequence). The CDR3 consists of 13 residues.